This TCR beta chain was found in a study of naive and memory T cell subsets. Study-wide results and limits: This RNA-based method may be sensitive to activation-related transcript changes.

Treatment noted: skin biopsy from PPD injection site in Mantoux-positive individual. A UMI-containing oligonucleotide was joined by 3' ligation to the TCR cDNA template. With 1 base removed from V and 5 bases from J, the gap between germline ends came to 7 bases. The CDR3 consists of 13 residues. A note on this clonotype: The antigen is undetermined.

Ligated cDNA underwent four rounds of PCR with nested alpha and beta constant region primers and SP2. MiXCR, applied by TCRdb to the UMI-ligation and nested PCR reads, yields one record per CDR3 protein. The table includes roughly 36,000 distinct CDR3 sequences, approximately 9.9% detected once. J is TRBJ2-3 and V is TRBV12-3 or TRBV12-4; no clear D gene. The TCR comes from an adult in good health. Material: skin, obtained from a tuberculin skin test site. The CDR3 DNA reads as TGTGCCAGCAGTTTAGGCCAGATAGATACGCAGTATTTT. It encodes CASSLGQIDTQYF.